The sequence of this TCR beta chain was determined in a study of shared clonotypes between healthy human individuals. Only in-frame clones appear in the TCRdb table, and some are missing; sequencing was by immunoSEQ multiplex PCR. Of about 980,000 clones detected, 76% appear once; the ten largest clones hold approximately 1.5%. This clone showed up just a few times. Other nucleotide sequences from this sample produce the same CDR3. The V gene's germline CDR1 is SGHRS and CDR2 YFSETQ. The V and J ends lost 2 bases and 0 bases respectively, with 9 bases between them. The CDR3 totals 15 residues. The chain carries TRBV5-1 and TRBJ2-1, with D possibly being TRBD1 (6 bases). Material for sequencing was memory CD4+ T cells sorted from blood. Subset: CD45RA-negative fraction. The TCR sequence derives from a man aged 18 to 35 in good health. The CDR3 is CASSFQGSSYNEQFF. CDR3 DNA sequence: TGCGCCAGCAGCTTCCAGGGGTCCTCCTACAATGAGCAGTTCTTC.